Below are 17 T cell receptor beta chains sequenced from a single sample in a study of T cells expressing NK-cell markers. Following a re-call of the 5' RACE reads, TCRdb has one entry per CDR3 protein and lacks DNA. The listing contains 440,000 or so distinct CDR3 sequences. Sequencing input: blood T cells: a sorted CD56 or NKG2C T cell subset, CD4+ or CD8+ T cells, or bulk PBMC T cells (not recorded which). The receptors originated from a woman between 18 and 69 years old in good health.

The genes are TRBV5-6 and TRBJ1-3. Germline V CDR1 and CDR2: SGHDT, YYEEEE. The CDR3 sequence is 14 residues long. CDR3 amino acids: CASSRDSWSNTIYF.

This chain uses TRBV20-1 with TRBJ2-1. The V gene's germline CDR1 is DFQATT and CDR2 SNEGSKA (reference sequence). The CDR3 is made up of 15 amino acids. The CDR3 is CSARFDPSSYNEQFF.

The chain uses TRBV10-3 and TRBJ2-5; TCRdb's D gene call, TRBD2, goes unchecked for lack of DNA. This CDR3 spans 16 amino acids. Looked up from germline, CDR1 is ENHRY and CDR2 is SYGVKD. The CDR3 reads CAISEGSRGAKETQYF.

This sequence joins TRBV13 and TRBJ1-2; TCRdb indicates TRBD1, and absent DNA this call remains unverified. CDR1 is PRHDT, CDR2 FYEKMQ, per germline (reference sequence). The CDR3 totals 13 residues. The CDR3 here is CASSWVRGDGYTF.

V gene TRBV6-1 combines with J gene TRBJ2-5; the TCRdb D gene call, TRBD1, has no DNA to confirm it. Germline-derived CDR1 and CDR2 are MNHNS and SASEGT. The CDR3 sequence is 14 residues long. The CDR3 spells CASRQQGARETQYF.

The genes are TRBV9 and TRBJ1-4. The germline V gene has CDR1 SGDLS and CDR2 YYNGEE. The CDR3 spans 13 residues. This CDR3 is CASSDGYNEKLFF.

The chain has TRBV5-1 and TRBJ2-1; the D call from TCRdb, TRBD2, cannot be confirmed without DNA. CDR1 is SGHRS and CDR2 is YFSETQ in the germline V gene. The CDR3 has 15 residues. The CDR3 sequence: CASSLGSSGPNEQFF.

This sequence joins TRBV13 and TRBJ2-7; without DNA, the TCRdb call of TRBD2 cannot be checked. Germline assignment: CDR1 PRHDT and CDR2 FYEKMQ (reference sequence). This CDR3 has 17 residues. The CDR3 is CASSSISSGLAIREQYF.

V is TRBV4-1 and J is TRBJ2-5. CDR1 is MGHRA, CDR2 YSYEKL, per germline. The CDR3 length is 12 residues. The CDR3 protein is CASSQVRRTQYF.

The genes are TRBV3-1 and TRBJ2-2. This CDR3 has 11 residues. Germline CDR1 is LGHDT and CDR2 is YNNKEL (reference sequence). Here the CDR3 reads CASSQGAELFF.

CDR3 sequence: CASSHVGLYNEQFF. The chain is built from TRBV5-4 and TRBJ2-1. The germline V gene encodes CDR1 SGHNT and CDR2 YYREEE (reference sequence). CDR3 length: 14 amino acids.

The V call is TRBV12-3 or TRBV12-4, the J call TRBJ2-2; without DNA, the TCRdb call of TRBD2 cannot be checked. The CDR3 spans 14 residues. The CDR3 loop reads CASSPGAGSGELFF.

This rearrangement joins TRBV5-5 to TRBJ2-5. The CDR3 sequence is 15 residues long. Germline values: CDR1 SGHKS, CDR2 YYEKEE (reference sequence). CDR3 sequence reads: CASSLVQYFQETQYF.

V is TRBV4-2 and J is TRBJ2-3. The CDR3 is made up of 13 amino acids. In germline, CDR1 is LGHNA, CDR2 YNFKEQ. CDR3 amino acids: CASSQEVRDTQYF.

The chain uses TRBV7-9 and TRBJ2-7; TCRdb selects TRBD1, and the lack of DNA leaves this call unchecked. Germline-derived CDR1 and CDR2 are SEHNR and FQNEAQ (reference sequence). The CDR3 sequence is 12 residues long. The CDR3 is CASSSGGAEQYF.

This chain links TRBV12-3 or TRBV12-4 with TRBJ2-3; absent DNA, TCRdb's TRBD2 call cannot be checked. The CDR3 covers 15 residues. The CDR3 region is CASIKREAHTDTQYF.

The chain combines TRBV12-3 or TRBV12-4 with TRBJ2-3; TCRdb outputs TRBD2, but without DNA this stays unchecked. CDR3 length: 16 residues. The CDR3 loop is CASSPVRLTSTDTQYF.